The 8 T cell receptor beta chains listed next were all sequenced from one sample in a study of blood T cell repertoires in COVID-19 (dated by TCRdb to 2020 to 2021). Libraries came from the immunoSEQ multiplex PCR assay. TCRdb's version of the immuneACCESS table is confined to in-frame rearrangements and falls short of the full clone set. An unresolved V gene accounts for under half of the shortfall where checked; the remainder is of unknown origin. For this sample there are under 150,000 clones; just over 75% appear just once. Approximately 11% of the sample is taken by the ten largest. The material sequenced was peripheral blood. These receptors were taken from a human donor in a cohort sampled during active COVID-19.

This clone was seen more than once but under ten times. The chain carries TRBV6-5 and TRBJ1-5; maybe TRBD1 (6 bases). Germline CDR1 and CDR2: MNHEY and SVGAGI. The CDR3 is 14 residues long. Trimming removed 8 bases from V and 7 bases from J, with 18 bases in between. CDR3 DNA: TGTGCCAGCCAGCGGGGGGGCACACGGCAGCCCCAGCATTTT. Its protein is CASQRGGTRQPQHF.

The gene calls are TRBV15 and TRBJ2-2; TRBD2 matches at 8 bases. CDR3 length equals 17 residues. The J segment lost 4 bases and the V segment lost 8 bases, leaving 15 bases of the junction unmatched. Per the germline V gene, CDR1 is LNHNV and CDR2 is YYDKDF (reference sequence). The CDR3 sequence: CATQRDRVGLGTGELFF. CDR3 in DNA: TGTGCCACCCAAAGAGATAGGGTGGGACTAGGCACCGGGGAGCTGTTTTTT.

The chain links TRBV3-1 (or the pseudogene TRBV3-2) to TRBJ1-2; 8 positions match TRBD1. The CDR3 covers 14 residues. Germline CDR1 is LGHDT and CDR2 is YNNKEL (reference sequence). V shed 3 bases and J 8 bases; nucleotides not matched to a gene: 8. CDR3 DNA: TGTGCCAGCAGCCAGAACTCAGGGGGCGAAGGCTACACCTTC. Its protein product is CASSQNSGGEGYTF.

The chain uses TRBV3-1 (or the pseudogene TRBV3-2) and TRBJ1-1; 8 bases are shared with TRBD1. The CDR3 covers 16 residues. The trim removed 0 bases at V and 8 bases at J, leaving 11 bases unmatched. Germline V gene lookup returns CDR1 LGHDT and CDR2 YNNKEL (reference sequence). The CDR3 spells CASSQDATGTGGEAFF. CDR3 DNA: TGTGCCAGCAGCCAAGATGCTACCGGGACAGGCGGAGAAGCTTTCTTT.

The CDR3 is CASSESGGNEQFF. The CDR3 DNA sequence: TGCGCCAGCAGTGAGTCGGGGGGGAATGAGCAGTTCTTC. The V gene is TRBV10-1, the J gene TRBJ2-1; 7 positions agree with TRBD2. V was pared by 0 bases and J by 7 bases, with 0 bases of the junction left unmatched. This CDR3 has 13 residues. Germline CDR1 WNHNN, CDR2 SYGVQD (reference sequence).

The rearrangement links TRBV6-6 to TRBJ2-3, with 7 bases that match TRBD2. The V gene's germline CDR1 is MNHNY and CDR2 SVGAGI (reference sequence). The CDR3 contains 15 residues. V dropped 6 bases and J dropped 0; count of bases not matched to a gene: 6. The CDR3 sequence is CASRAGRSSTDTQYF. The CDR3 DNA reads TGTGCCAGCAGGGCCGGGAGGAGTAGCACAGATACGCAGTATTTT.

This chain joins TRBV2 and TRBJ2-7, with a possible D match to TRBD2 (5 bases). The length of the CDR3 is 14 residues. Germline V lookup: CDR1 SNHLY, CDR2 FYNNEI. The germline V and J ends were trimmed by 8 bases and 4 bases, with 18 bases remaining between them. The CDR3 region is CASSFDRDAYEQYF. The DNA of the CDR3 is TGTGCCAGCTCCTTCGACCGGGATGCGTACGAGCAGTACTTC.

The J gene is TRBJ1-1, the V gene TRBV11-2, with 7 bases that match TRBD1. V lost 5 bases and J lost 5; bases outside the gene matches: 8. The CDR3 runs 14 residues. Germline V CDR1 and CDR2: SGHAT, FQNNGV. The CDR3 spells CASSLEGGLTEAFF. The CDR3, as DNA: TGTGCCAGCAGCCTTGAAGGGGGCTTAACTGAAGCTTTCTTT.